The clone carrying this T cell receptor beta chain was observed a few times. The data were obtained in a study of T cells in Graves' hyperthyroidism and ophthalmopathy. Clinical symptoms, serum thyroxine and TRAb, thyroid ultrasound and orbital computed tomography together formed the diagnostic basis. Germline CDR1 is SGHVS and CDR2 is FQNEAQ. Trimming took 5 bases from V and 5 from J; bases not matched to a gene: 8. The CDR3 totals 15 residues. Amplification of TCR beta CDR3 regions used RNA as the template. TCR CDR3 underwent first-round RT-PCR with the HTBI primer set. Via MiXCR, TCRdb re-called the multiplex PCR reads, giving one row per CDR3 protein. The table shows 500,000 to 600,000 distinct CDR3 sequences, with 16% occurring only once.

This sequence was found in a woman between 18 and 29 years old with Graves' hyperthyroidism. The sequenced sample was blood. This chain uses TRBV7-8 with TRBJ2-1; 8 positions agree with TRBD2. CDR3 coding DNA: TGTGCCAGCAGCGTCGGACTAGCTTCGGACAATGAGCAGTTCTTC. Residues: CASSVGLASDNEQFF.